This T cell receptor beta chain comes out of a study of monozygotic twins with inflammatory bowel disease (dated by TCRdb to the late 2010s). Regarding the research as a whole: The complete study included about 30 monozygotic twin pairs: 19 IBD-discordant Danish pairs and nine German pairs, of which four were IBD-concordant and five were IBD-discordant. Within discordant pairs, disease-associated traits were sought mainly by comparing IBD patients with their genetically identical healthy co-twins. Each individual had, on average, about 151 000 unique TCRalpha sequences and 181 000 unique TCRbeta sequences available for analysis. Overall study outcomes, separate from this receptor: A decrease in TCRbeta repertoire diversity, as measured by inverse Simpson index, was observed in IBD patients compared with their healthy co-twins. Differing immunosuppressive treatments among patients may have added background noise and inter-individual variability to the repertoires. Repertoire similarity did not differ between concordant and discordant twins, possibly due to limited statistical power. The results gave no support for a single strong signal or clonotype linked to IBD. Distinction between different T cell subtypes could not be achieved in the analysis. IBD patients shared fewer clonotypes with other individuals than healthy twins did, most markedly in patients showing signs of disease activity.

Library creation used 5' RACE. Each TCR library was prepared from around 3.5 ug of total RNA. For each sample, cDNA synthesis with SMARTScribe reverse transcriptase was split into eight separate reactions. During cDNA synthesis, template switching introduced unique molecular identifiers that contained a 6-nucleotide sample barcode. Two nested PCRs of roughly 16 and 10 cycles amplified the TCRalpha and TCRbeta cDNA, and bead purification followed each PCR. Before amplification, the cDNA was treated with uracil DNA-glycosylase and purified using the QIAquick PCR purification kit. The second PCR added Illumina TruSeq-compatible adapters along with sample-specific barcodes. TapeStation and Qubit were used to check library quality and concentration, and about 4.5 ng of each library was pooled. Pooled libraries were sequenced on an Illumina HiSeq2500 single-index Rapid Run with 2 x 100 bp reads and custom sequencing primers. The paper's data handling went like this. MiGEC version 1.2.6 was used for UMI-based consensus assembly, which corrected PCR and sequencing errors. MiXCR version 2.1.1 handled V(D)J alignment, clonotype assembly and CDR3 extraction. To normalise gene usage, clonotype sharing and MAIT/NKT TCR abundance, the top 1000, 10 000 and 20 000 clonotypes in each sample were analysed. Diversity was computed as the inverse Simpson index with the vegan R package after downsampling to 27 000 UMIs. Paired Mann-Whitney U tests were applied to discordant twin pairs, and Benjamini-Hochberg correction was used for multiple testing. TCRdb reprocessed the reads, so every CDR3 protein sequence counts as one entry and DNA is not shown. These V and J calls derive from TCRdb rather than the authors' analysis. The sample has about 200,000 distinct CDR3 sequences on record. Around 7.7% of the sample comes from the top ten.

CDR1 and CDR2 are drawn from the germline V gene: SGHTA, FQGNSA. The CDR3 goes from the cysteine to the phenylalanine over 13 residues. No DNA accompanies this entry. From each donor, a roughly 2.6 ml peripheral blood sample was collected into PAXgene tubes and stored at -80 degrees C. Without any T cell sorting, total RNA was extracted from whole blood using the PAXgene blood miRNA kit on an automated QIAcube. Peripheral blood from monozygotic twin pairs who were concordant or discordant for inflammatory bowel disease underwent deep TCRalpha and TCRbeta repertoire profiling using unique molecular barcoding. For every twin pair, smoking habits were documented, and each individual was categorised as a current, former or never smoker. Comment on this clonotype: What antigen it recognizes has not been identified.

The source is a human donor with ulcerative colitis or Crohn's disease, or a healthy co-twin of an affected twin (not recorded which). The material sequenced was blood. The sequence links TRBV7-2 to TRBJ1-5; TCRdb names TRBD1, which stays unverified in the absence of DNA. The CDR3 protein is CASGQGASQPQHF.